Shown below are 32 T cell receptor beta chains from a single sample sequenced in a study of cytomegalovirus exposure and HLA in healthy donors. PCR amplification relied on 60 Vbeta primers (plus 13 Jbeta primers). The method was immunoSEQ multiplex PCR; TCRdb's version includes in-frame clones alone and lacks a portion of them. The sample lists roughly 140,000 clones, 77% occurring once. Sequencing input: PBMCs. These receptors came from a woman aged 45 to 65 in good health and CMV-seronegative.

The CDR3 is CASSEASGNTGELFF. CDR3 coding DNA: TGTGCCAGCAGTGAAGCGAGCGGGAACACCGGGGAGCTGTTTTTT. This chain links TRBV6-1 with TRBJ2-2; possibly TRBD2 for D (5 bases). The V gene lost 0 bases and the J gene lost 1 base, with 6 bases spanning the gap. The CDR3 covers 15 residues. CDR1 MNHNS and CDR2 SASEGT come from the germline V gene.

This clone was counted between two and nine times. This rearrangement joins TRBV6-1 to TRBJ1-1; D is possibly TRBD1 (6 bases). CDR3 length: 11 residues. The V gene's germline CDR1 is MNHNS and CDR2 SASEGT. The V and J ends lost 10 bases and 4 bases respectively, with 10 bases between them. The CDR3 DNA follows: TGTGCCACCATACAGGGCACTGAAGCTTTCTTT. It specifies CATIQGTEAFF.

In this sample, this clone turned up once. CDR3 loop: CASSVKRGGVADTQYF. The CDR3 DNA is TGTGCCAGCAGCGTGAAGCGGGGGGGCGTGGCAGATACGCAGTATTTT. The chain uses TRBV5-4 and TRBJ2-3; 10 bases fit TRBD2. Trimming removed 4 bases from V and 4 bases from J; junction bases left unmatched: 9. Germline values: CDR1 SGHNT, CDR2 YYREEE (reference sequence). The CDR3 has 16 amino acids.

The chain combines TRBV9 with TRBJ2-7; 9 bases are a match to TRBD1. CDR3 size: 17 residues. Germline assignment: CDR1 SGDLS and CDR2 YYNGEE. V shed 4 bases, J shed 0 bases, and the junction held 11 bases outside the gene matches. The CDR3 nucleotides read TGTGCCAGCAGCTCAACCGGAGGGGACAGGGTCTCCTACGAGCAGTACTTC. Its translation is CASSSTGGDRVSYEQYF.

This clone was seen more than once but under ten times. The chain couples TRBV2 to TRBJ2-5; the match to TRBD2 covers 10 bases. In germline, CDR1 is SNHLY, CDR2 FYNNEI. CDR3 length: 14 amino acids. J gave up 4 bases and V 4 bases, and 3 bases lay outside the gene matches. The CDR3: CASSASGGRETQYF. For the CDR3, the DNA is TGTGCCAGCAGTGCTAGCGGGGGTAGAGAGACCCAGTACTTC. Full variable domain (missing parts from reference TRBV2 and TRBJ2-5): EPEVTQTPSHQVTQMGQEVILRCVPISNHLYFYWYRQILGQKVEFLVSFYNNEISEKSEIFDDQFSVERPDGSNFTLKIRSTKLEDSAMYFCASSASGGRETQYFGPGTRLLVL.

The chain joins TRBV5-1 to TRBJ2-3; no firm D call. V shed 0 bases and J shed 1 base, with 9 bases lying between them. From germline, CDR1 is SGHRS and CDR2 YFSETQ. This CDR3 comprises 15 residues. CDR3 sequence: CASSLVAEGTDTQYF. The CDR3 bases are TGCGCCAGCAGCTTGGTGGCAGAAGGCACAGATACGCAGTATTTT.

This chain joins TRBV30 and TRBJ1-1; 8 bases match TRBD1. Germline CDR1 and CDR2: GTSNPN and SVGIG (reference sequence). This CDR3 is 15 amino acids long. J gave up 1 base and V 7 bases, and 11 bases lay outside the gene matches. The CDR3 sequence is CAFDRGGGANTEAFF. Here the CDR3 DNA reads TGTGCCTTTGACAGGGGTGGTGGGGCGAACACTGAAGCTTTCTTT.

This sequence joins TRBV7-2 and TRBJ2-5; D is undetermined. Trimming shortened V by 1 base and J by 3 bases, and 3 bases separated the two germline ends. Germline CDR1 is SGHTA and CDR2 is FQGNSA. CDR3 length: 12 residues. The chain's CDR3 is CASSLVEETQYF. The CDR3 nucleotides are TGTGCCAGCAGCTTAGTCGAAGAGACCCAGTACTTC.

In this sample, this clone turned up once. The chain employs TRBV25-1 and TRBJ2-3; tentative D call: TRBD2 (5 bases). The CDR3 loop spans 13 amino acids. The germline CDR1 and CDR2 sequences are MGHDK and SYGVNS. Trimming shortened V by 5 bases and J by 5 bases, and 11 bases separated the two germline ends. CDR3 in DNA: TGTGCCAGCAGTCCCCCCGGGGTAGATACGCAGTATTTT. This gives the protein CASSPPGVDTQYF.

On this clone itself: The sample contains more than one DNA sequence encoding this CDR3. The chain has TRBV18 and TRBJ1-5; D is unclear. V lost 3 bases and J 6 bases, leaving 6 bases between the germline ends. CDR3 length equals 12 residues. Germline-derived CDR1 and CDR2 are KGHSH and LQKENI. In nucleotides, the CDR3 is TGTGCCAGCTCACCTCCCGGTCAGCCCCAGCATTTT. This translates into CASSPPGQPQHF.

This sequence joins TRBV5-6 and TRBJ2-5; 14 positions match TRBD2. Germline V gene data show CDR1 as SGHDT and CDR2 as YYEEEE. The length of the CDR3 is 17 residues. J was trimmed by 5 bases and V by 4 bases; bases with no gene match: 10. The CDR3 bases are TGTGCCAGCAGCAAGGGACTAGCGGGGGCCCGAGGGGAGACCCAGTACTTC. Translation: CASSKGLAGARGETQYF.

This clone was detected only once. V and J are TRBV27 and TRBJ2-7; unclear D gene. Germline CDR1 and CDR2: MNHEY and SMNVEV (reference sequence). V shed 5 bases and J shed 1 base, with 18 bases lying between them. CDR3 length: 16 residues. In nucleotides, the CDR3 is TGTGCCAGCAGTGATGACCCCTTTGGGCTGTCCTACGAGCAGTACTTC. As protein: CASSDDPFGLSYEQYF.

This clone was observed a few times. V usage is TRBV5-1 and J usage is TRBJ1-1; 7 bases line up with TRBD1. V was clipped by 5 bases and J by 0 bases; unmatched bases: 4. The CDR3 has 14 amino acids. Germline V gene data show CDR1 as SGHRS and CDR2 as YFSETQ. This CDR3 is CASRAGTVNTEAFF. The CDR3 DNA follows: TGCGCCAGCAGGGCGGGGACAGTGAACACTGAAGCTTTCTTT.

The chain has TRBV6-5 and TRBJ1-2; D uncertain. Trimming left V 0 bases short and J 4 bases short, with 12 bases between. This CDR3 spans 15 amino acids. Germline V gives CDR1 MNHEY, CDR2 SVGAGI. The CDR3 DNA reads TGTGCCAGCAGTTACTCGACTTTTGGCGGCTATGGCTACACCTTC. Translated, it gives CASSYSTFGGYGYTF.

V gene TRBV4-3 combines with J gene TRBJ2-7; tentative D call: TRBD1 (5 bases). Germline assignment: CDR1 LGHNA and CDR2 YSLEER. The CDR3 is 16 amino acids. Deletions cut 4 bases from V and 3 bases from J, with 19 bases between. CDR3 sequence: CASSPIVTGFDYEQYF. CDR3 nucleotides: TGCGCCAGCAGCCCAATCGTCACAGGATTCGACTACGAGCAGTACTTC.

The chain employs TRBV25-1 and TRBJ1-2; no clear D. The germline CDR1 and CDR2 sequences are MGHDK and SYGVNS. This CDR3 spans 14 amino acids. V gave up 5 bases and J gave up 8 bases, with 18 bases separating them. The CDR3 nucleotides read TGTGCCAGCAGTAGGGAGGAGGGTTCTTGGGGCTACACCTTC. Translating it yields CASSREEGSWGYTF.

The chain employs TRBV5-1 and TRBJ1-2, with a possible D match to TRBD1 (6 bases). The CDR3 runs 19 residues. V was cut by 2 bases and J by 0 bases, with 23 bases left in between. Germline V gene lookup returns CDR1 SGHRS and CDR2 YFSETQ. The DNA of the CDR3 is TGCGCCAGCAGCTTTGGCCTGGTAGGGGGTCGCGCAGCTAACTATGGCTACACCTTC. It is translated as CASSFGLVGGRAANYGYTF.

This clone was counted a few times. The gene calls are TRBV28 and TRBJ1-4, with TRBD1 matching 10 bases. The length of the CDR3 is 15 residues. Per germline, CDR1 MDHEN and CDR2 SYDVKM. The ends lost 8 bases at V and 6 bases at J; junction bases unmatched: 9. The CDR3, as DNA: TGTGCCAGCCTCGGACAGGGGGTAGGATATGAAAAACTGTTTTTT. This translates into CASLGQGVGYEKLFF.

The V and J genes are TRBV5-1 and TRBJ2-3; tentatively, D is TRBD1 (6 bases). The germline V gene has CDR1 SGHRS and CDR2 YFSETQ. The CDR3 spans 17 residues. V was pared by 0 bases and J by 0 bases, with 14 bases between. In DNA form, the CDR3 reads TGCGCCAGCAGCTTGGGGACAGCCGGAACTAGCACAGATACGCAGTATTTT. It specifies CASSLGTAGTSTDTQYF.

CDR3 sequence reads: CASSLVSRQNPEAFF. CDR3 nucleotides: TGCGCCAGCAGCTTGGTTTCCAGGCAGAATCCTGAAGCTTTCTTT. This chain joins TRBV5-1 and TRBJ1-1; D ambiguous. Per germline, CDR1 SGHRS and CDR2 YFSETQ. Between the trimmed V and J ends, which lost 0 bases and 6 bases, there was a span of 15 bases. This CDR3 is built from 15 residues. Combining the CDR3 with reference TRBV5-1 and TRBJ1-1 gives the whole variable domain KAGVTQTPRYLIKTRGQQVTLSCSPISGHRSVSWYQQTPGQGLQFLFEYFSETQRNKGNFPGRFSGRQFSNSRSEMNVSTLELGDSALYLCASSLVSRQNPEAFFGQGTRLTVV.

The chain employs TRBV2 and TRBJ2-1, with D tentatively TRBD2 (7 bases). V was cut by 7 bases and J by 11 bases, with 24 bases left in between. CDR3 length: 15 amino acids. Per the germline V gene, CDR1 is SNHLY and CDR2 is FYNNEI. The CDR3 DNA reads as TGTGCCAGCAAGGTCTCGGGGGGCCTGGGTTACCAGCAGTTCTTC. This gives the protein CASKVSGGLGYQQFF.

This chain joins TRBV6-6 and TRBJ2-5; 7 bases fit TRBD1. The J call may be mistaken, given a closer DNA end match to TRBJ2-7. Germline V gives CDR1 MNHNY, CDR2 SVGAGI (reference sequence). This CDR3 has 15 amino acids. The CDR3 DNA reads as TGTGCCAGCAGAGCAAGGACAGGAGGTATCTACGAGCAGTACTTC. This sequence encodes CASRARTGGIYEQYF.

This chain uses TRBV9 with TRBJ2-7; D perhaps matches TRBD1 (5 bases). Germline V gene lookup returns CDR1 SGDLS and CDR2 YYNGEE. Trimming cost V 4 bases and J 5 bases, with 13 bases left between them. The CDR3 contains 13 residues. CDR3 nucleotide sequence: TGTGCCAGCAGCCCCCCCCAGGGCCACGAGCAGTACTTC. Translated: CASSPPQGHEQYF. The variable domain in full, completed from reference TRBV9 and TRBJ2-7, reads DSGVTQTPKHLITATGQRVTLRCSPRSGDLSVYWYQQSLDQGLQFLIQYYNGEERAKGNILERFSAQQFPDLHSELNLSSLELGDSALYFCASSPPQGHEQYFGPGTRLTVT.

V and J are TRBV7-9 and TRBJ2-7, with TRBD1 identical over 8 bases. CDR3 length: 17 residues. J was trimmed by 3 bases and V by 4 bases; bases with no gene match: 14. The V gene's germline CDR1 is SEHNR and CDR2 FQNEAQ (reference sequence). The CDR3 nucleotides are TGTGCCAGCAGCTCCCCACTCTCCGACAGGGGAGTCTACGAGCAGTACTTC. Translation: CASSSPLSDRGVYEQYF.

This clone was counted between two and nine times. The rearrangement joins TRBV5-8 to TRBJ2-5; 8 bases map to TRBD1. Per the germline V gene, CDR1 is SGHTS and CDR2 is YDEGEE. V lost 1 base, J lost 5 bases, and 10 bases stayed unmatched. The CDR3 runs to 16 residues. The CDR3 spells CASSLLLRQGYETQYF. CDR3 nucleotide sequence: TGTGCCAGCAGCTTGCTACTTCGACAGGGGTATGAGACCCAGTACTTC. The full variable domain, completed using reference TRBV5-8 and TRBJ2-5, is EAGVTQSPTHLIKTRGQQATLRCSPISGHTSVYWYQQALGLGLQFLLWYDEGEERNRGNFPPRFSGRQFPNYSSELNVNALELEDSALYLCASSLLLRQGYETQYFGPGTRLLVL.

This sequence joins TRBV5-1 and TRBJ2-1, with 8 bases identical to TRBD1. The J segment lost 6 bases and the V segment lost 4 bases, leaving 6 bases of the junction unmatched. The CDR3 is 14 amino acids. From germline, CDR1 is SGHRS and CDR2 YFSETQ. CDR3 amino acids: CASSPGQEPNEQFF. The CDR3 DNA reads as TGCGCCAGCAGCCCGGGACAGGAGCCCAATGAGCAGTTCTTC.

The V and J genes are TRBV14 and TRBJ1-1; a possible D gene is TRBD1 (5 bases). V lost 0 bases to trimming and J lost 2 bases, with 10 bases between them. Germline V gene sequence: CDR1 SGHDN, CDR2 FVKESK. The CDR3 spans 15 residues. The CDR3 coding sequence is TGTGCCAGCAGCCAAGATCAGGGACTAAACACTGAAGCTTTCTTT. Its protein is CASSQDQGLNTEAFF.

The chain joins TRBV9 to TRBJ2-5, with D perhaps TRBD2 (5 bases). The V gene lost 3 bases and the J gene lost 0 bases, with 9 bases spanning the gap. Germline loops: CDR1 SGDLS, CDR2 YYNGEE. The CDR3 extends over 14 amino acids. CDR3 protein: CASSATGNQETQYF. CDR3 nucleotide sequence: TGTGCCAGCAGCGCCACGGGGAACCAAGAGACCCAGTACTTC.

The chain joins TRBV7-2 to TRBJ1-2, with TRBD1 identical over 7 bases. The CDR3 has 14 residues. Germline CDR1 SGHTA, CDR2 FQGNSA. Unmatched junction bases numbered 10, after V lost 5 bases and J lost 7 bases. CDR3 coding DNA: TGTGCCAGCAGCCAAAACACAGGGGTAGGTGGCTACACCTTC. This encodes CASSQNTGVGGYTF.

This clone was counted a single time. The chain couples TRBV2 to TRBJ2-7; the D is unclear. The germline gives CDR1 SNHLY, CDR2 FYNNEI. Trimming took 5 bases from V and 5 from J, leaving 10 bases between them. The CDR3 runs 12 residues. The CDR3 sequence: CASSPLDHEQYF. The CDR3 region has the DNA TGTGCCAGCAGTCCCCTAGACCACGAGCAGTACTTC.

The rearrangement joins TRBV18 to TRBJ2-7; 8 bases line up with TRBD2. The germline V gene has CDR1 KGHSH and CDR2 LQKENI. V lost 6 bases, J lost 4 bases, and 11 bases stayed unmatched. This CDR3 contains 15 residues. CDR3 sequence reads: CASSRPGLDMYEQYF. Written as DNA, the CDR3 is TGTGCCAGCTCGAGACCGGGACTAGATATGTACGAGCAGTACTTC. Full variable domain (missing parts from reference TRBV18 and TRBJ2-7): NAGVMQNPRHLVRRRGQEARLRCSPMKGHSHVYWYRQLPEEGLKFMVYLQKENIIDESGMPKERFSAEFPKEGPSILRIQQVVRGDSAAYFCASSRPGLDMYEQYFGPGTRLTVT.

The chain recombines TRBV19 with TRBJ1-1, with 10 bases matching TRBD1. The CDR3 is 16 residues long. Trimming took 3 bases from V and 0 from J; bases not matched to a gene: 4. Germline CDR1 and CDR2: LNHDA and SQIVND (reference sequence). In DNA, the CDR3 is TGTGCCAGTAGTATTGGGACAGGGGTTTTGAACACTGAAGCTTTCTTT. Protein product: CASSIGTGVLNTEAFF.